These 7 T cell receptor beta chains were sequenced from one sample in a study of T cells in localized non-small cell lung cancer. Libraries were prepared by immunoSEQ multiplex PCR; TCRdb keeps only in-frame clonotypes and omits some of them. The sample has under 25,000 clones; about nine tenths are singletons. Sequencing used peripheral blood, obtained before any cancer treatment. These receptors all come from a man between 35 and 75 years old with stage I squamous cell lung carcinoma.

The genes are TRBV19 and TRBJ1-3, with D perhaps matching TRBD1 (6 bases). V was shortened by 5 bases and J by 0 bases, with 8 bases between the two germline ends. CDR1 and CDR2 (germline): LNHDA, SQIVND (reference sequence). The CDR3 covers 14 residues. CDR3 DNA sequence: TGTGCCAGTAGTTGGGGGGCCTCTGGAAACACCATATATTTT. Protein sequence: CASSWGASGNTIYF.

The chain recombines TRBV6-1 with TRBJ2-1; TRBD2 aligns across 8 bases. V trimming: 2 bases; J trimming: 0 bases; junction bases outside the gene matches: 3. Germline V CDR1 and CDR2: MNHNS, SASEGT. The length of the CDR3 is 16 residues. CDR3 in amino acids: CASSETGGSSYNEQFF. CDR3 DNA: TGTGCCAGCAGTGAAACGGGGGGGAGCTCCTACAATGAGCAGTTCTTC.

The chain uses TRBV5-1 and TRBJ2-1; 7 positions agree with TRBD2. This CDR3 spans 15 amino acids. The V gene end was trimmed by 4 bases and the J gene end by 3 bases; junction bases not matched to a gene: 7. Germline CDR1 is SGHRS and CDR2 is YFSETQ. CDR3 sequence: CASSLTSLVYNEQFF. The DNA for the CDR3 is TGCGCCAGCAGCCTGACTAGCCTTGTCTACAATGAGCAGTTCTTC.

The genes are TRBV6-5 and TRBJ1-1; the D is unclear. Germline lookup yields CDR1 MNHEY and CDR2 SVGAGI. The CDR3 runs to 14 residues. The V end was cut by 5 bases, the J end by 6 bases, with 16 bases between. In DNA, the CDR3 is TGTGCCAGCAGTACCCCGAGGAAGCCAGCTGAAGCTTTCTTT. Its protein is CASSTPRKPAEAFF.

CDR3 residues: CASSSEQGDSPLHF. CDR3 in DNA: TGTGCCAGCAGCTCAGAACAGGGTGATTCACCCCTCCACTTT. The rearrangement uses TRBV7-9 and TRBJ1-6; tentatively, D is TRBD1 (6 bases). Trimming cost V 4 bases and J 8 bases, with 12 bases left between them. This CDR3 is 14 amino acids long. The V gene's germline CDR1 is SEHNR and CDR2 FQNEAQ (reference sequence).

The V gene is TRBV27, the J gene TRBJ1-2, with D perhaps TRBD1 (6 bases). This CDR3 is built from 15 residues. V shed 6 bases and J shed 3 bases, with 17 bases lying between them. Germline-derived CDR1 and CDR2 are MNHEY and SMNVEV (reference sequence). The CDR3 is CASSESRAGDYGYTF. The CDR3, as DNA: TGTGCCAGCAGCGAAAGCAGGGCAGGGGACTATGGCTACACCTTC.

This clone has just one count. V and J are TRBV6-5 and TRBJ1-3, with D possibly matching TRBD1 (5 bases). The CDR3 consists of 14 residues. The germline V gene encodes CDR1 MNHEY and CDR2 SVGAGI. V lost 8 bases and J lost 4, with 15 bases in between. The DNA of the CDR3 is TGTGCCAGCGGACTTGGGGGAGGAGGAAACACCATATATTTT. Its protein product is CASGLGGGGNTIYF.